Below, one T cell receptor (beta chain) is given with its context. Ten or more counts support this clonotype. It has no known antigen specificity. No base quality values were provided; no much bigger clone lies one nucleotide off. This entry is derived from a study of T cells in Graves' hyperthyroidism and ophthalmopathy (dated by TCRdb to 2018 to 2020). About the full investigation: Peripheral blood samples were taken at the time of initial diagnosis, prior to any treatment. TCR Vbeta CDR3 sequencing of roughly 140 peripheral blood samples (roughly 43 ophthalmopathy, over 70 hyperthyroidism and approximately 17 progressor patients) is reported in the paper. To identify TCR V-J signatures that set the groups apart, the researchers used a discovery cohort of 100 patients, made up of 40 to 45 with Graves' ophthalmopathy and 55 to 65 with stable Graves' hyperthyroidism. Once sampling was done, hyperthyroidism patients were given methimazole at a starting dose of 30 mg daily, whereas ophthalmopathy patients were given high-dose intravenous methylprednisolone. The approximately 100 discovery patients were randomly split 7:3 into training and test sets. Whether ophthalmopathy could be predicted prospectively was tested in an independent validation cohort made up of 18 to 20 hyperthyroidism patients plus 17 patients who later progressed to ophthalmopathy. The study also compared thyroid tissue and blood T-cell repertoires from roughly six Graves' hyperthyroidism patients. Study-wide conclusions, independent of this receptor: A model built on a 13 V-J signature distinguished ophthalmopathy from stable hyperthyroidism, reaching approximately 89% sensitivity and about 81% specificity in cross-validation and 80%/75% in testing. Sample size was not statistically predetermined, and investigators were not blinded to group allocation. Most expanded thyroid clonotypes (frequency above 0.001) were also found in blood, which suggests that blood repertoires may mirror thyroid immune responses. In validation, the model predicted progression to ophthalmopathy with just under 71% sensitivity and about 73% specificity, a median of approximately 6.5 months before onset.

The TCR beta CDR3 regions were amplified from the RNA transcripts. A first-round RT-PCR of the TCR CDR3 used the HTBI primer set with the Qiagen OneStep RT-PCR kit. The libraries were constructed in a second round of multiplex PCR and then size-selected and purified. Libraries were sequenced paired-end with 100 bp reads on an Illumina HiSeq2000. The original pipeline was this. SOAPnuke was used to process the raw data, throwing out any read that contained adapters or uncalled bases, had a mean Phred below 15, or lacked an exact constant-primer or identifier match. High-quality paired reads were merged using COPE v1.2.5, and each unique nucleotide sequence was defined as a clonotype. Clonotypes were aligned to IMGT TRBV, TRBD and TRBJ reference segments using MiTCR v1.1. The analysis included only V-J combinations with a frequency above 0.0001, which together covered 99.2% of the repertoires. A TCS score was defined as the ratio between F50 (clonal expansion) and ExV (chaos), using BLOSUM62-based TCRdist between CDR3 peptides within each V-J. Welch's t-statistics and random forest reduced several hundred V-J features to about 13, which were used in a naive Bayes classifier (R e1071). Using fastp at Q25 and MiXCR, TCRdb reprocessed the public reads and kept productive beta chains. Duplicate CDR3 protein sequences are folded into a single record with the most common DNA and genes. The V and J calls reflect TCRdb's pipeline rather than the authors' work. Here the sample has fewer than 650,000 distinct CDR3 sequences; 13% to 15% occur a single time. The top ten clones comprise about 6.6% of the sample.

Ophthalmopathy patients had moderately to severely active disease, Clinical Activity Score of at least 3, NOSPECS grade of at least 4, and duration under 3 months. Patients with uncontrolled infections, other autoimmune diseases, pregnancy or lactation were excluded. Diagnoses relied on clinical symptoms, serum thyroxine and TRAb, thyroid ultrasound and orbital computed tomography. PBMCs were separated from roughly 9.3 ml of fresh peripheral blood using Ficoll-Paque density gradient centrifugation. Total RNA was extracted with Trizol reagent, and quality was checked on an Agilent 2100 Bioanalyzer. The junction carries 10 bases between V and J, which are trimmed by 1 base and 7 bases respectively. From cysteine to phenylalanine, the CDR3 is 13 amino acids long. The DNA shown is the 39-base CDR3, in frame from base 1. CDR1 and CDR2, looked up from the germline V gene, are MDHEN and SYDVKM.

This receptor was taken from a woman aged 18-29 years with Graves' ophthalmopathy. Material for sequencing was blood. The sequence links TRBV28 to TRBJ1-1, with no D gene named confidently. CDR3 loop: CASSLSREGEAFF. The nucleotide sequence reads as follows: TGTGCCAGCAGTTTATCCAGAGAGGGTGAAGCTTTCTTT.